This T cell receptor beta chain is from a study of blood T cell repertoires in COVID-19. For the study at large: T cells, B-cell-depleted T cells, or PBMCs provided the cDNA or gDNA that served as material.

How the authors handled the data: Estimates of nucleated cell counts were drawn from the amplification of reference gene primers. Profiled with immunoSEQ multiplex PCR; TCRdb holds only in-frame clones, not every one. That table is the source of V, J and clone size, and D and trimming were worked out from the DNA. The sample has 65,000 to 95,000 clones, around 79% seen once. The germline CDR1 and CDR2 sequences are MRHNA and SNTAGT. The J segment lost 3 bases and the V segment lost 6 bases, leaving 3 bases of the junction unmatched. The CDR3 has 14 residues. This clone was counted many times. Input material: peripheral blood. The TCR was taken from a man over 45 with active or convalescent COVID-19. This rearrangement joins TRBV6-4 to TRBJ2-1; 9 bases map to TRBD1. The CDR3 DNA is TGTGCCAGCAGGAGGGACAGGGACTACAATGAGCAGTTCTTC. Protein sequence: CASRRDRDYNEQFF.